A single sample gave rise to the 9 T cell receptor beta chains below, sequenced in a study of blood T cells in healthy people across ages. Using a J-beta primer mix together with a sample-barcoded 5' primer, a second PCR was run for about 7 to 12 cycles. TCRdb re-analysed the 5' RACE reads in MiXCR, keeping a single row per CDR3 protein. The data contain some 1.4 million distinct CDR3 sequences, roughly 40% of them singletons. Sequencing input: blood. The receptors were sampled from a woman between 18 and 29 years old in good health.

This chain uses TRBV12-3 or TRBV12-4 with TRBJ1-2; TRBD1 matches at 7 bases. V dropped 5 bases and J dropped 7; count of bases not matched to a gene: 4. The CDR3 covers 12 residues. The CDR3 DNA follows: TGTGCCAGCAGTCAGGGACAGTCTGGCTACACCTTC. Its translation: CASSQGQSGYTF.

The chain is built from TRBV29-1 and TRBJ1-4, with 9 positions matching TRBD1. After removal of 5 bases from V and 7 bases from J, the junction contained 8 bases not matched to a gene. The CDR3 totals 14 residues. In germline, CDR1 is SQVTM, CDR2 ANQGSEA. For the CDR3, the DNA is TGCAGCGTTACCTTACAGGGGGCGGGTGAAAAACTGTTTTTT. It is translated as CSVTLQGAGEKLFF.

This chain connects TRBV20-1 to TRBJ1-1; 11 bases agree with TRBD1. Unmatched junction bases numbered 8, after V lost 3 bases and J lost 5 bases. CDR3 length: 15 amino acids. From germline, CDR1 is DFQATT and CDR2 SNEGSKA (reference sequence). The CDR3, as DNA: TGCAGTGCTAGGGACAGGGGGCGCGAGGGGACTGAAGCTTTCTTT. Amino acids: CSARDRGREGTEAFF.

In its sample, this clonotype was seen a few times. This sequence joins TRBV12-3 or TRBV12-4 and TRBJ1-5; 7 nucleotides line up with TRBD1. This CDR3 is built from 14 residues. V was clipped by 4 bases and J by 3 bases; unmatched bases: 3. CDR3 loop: CASSWDSLNQPQHF. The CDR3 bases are TGTGCCAGCAGTTGGGACAGTCTCAATCAGCCCCAGCATTTT.

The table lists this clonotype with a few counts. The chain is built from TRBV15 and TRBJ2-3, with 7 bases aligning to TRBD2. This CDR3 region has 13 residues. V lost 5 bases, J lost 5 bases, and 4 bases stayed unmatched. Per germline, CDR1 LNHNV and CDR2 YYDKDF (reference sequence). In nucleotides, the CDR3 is TGTGCCACCAGCCGACCGGGGGGAGATACGCAGTATTTT. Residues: CATSRPGGDTQYF.

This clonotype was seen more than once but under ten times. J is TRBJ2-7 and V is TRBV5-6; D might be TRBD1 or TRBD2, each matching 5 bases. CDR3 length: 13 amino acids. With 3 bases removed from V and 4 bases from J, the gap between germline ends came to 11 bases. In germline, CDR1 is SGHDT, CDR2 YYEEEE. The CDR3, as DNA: TGTGCCAGCAGCTCAAGGGACGGGTACGAGCAGTACTTC. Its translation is CASSSRDGYEQYF.

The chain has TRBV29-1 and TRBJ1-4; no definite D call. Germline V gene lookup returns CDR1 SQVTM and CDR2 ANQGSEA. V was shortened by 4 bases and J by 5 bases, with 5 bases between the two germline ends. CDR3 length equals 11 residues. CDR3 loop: CSVVSNEKLFF. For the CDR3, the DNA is TGCAGCGTTGTCTCCAATGAAAAACTGTTTTTT. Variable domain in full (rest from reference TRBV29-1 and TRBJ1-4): SAVISQKPSRDICQRGTSLTIQCQVDSQVTMMFWYRQQPGQSLTLIATANQGSEATYESGFVIDKFPISRPNLTFSTLTVSNMSPEDSSIYLCSVVSNEKLFFGSGTQLSVL.

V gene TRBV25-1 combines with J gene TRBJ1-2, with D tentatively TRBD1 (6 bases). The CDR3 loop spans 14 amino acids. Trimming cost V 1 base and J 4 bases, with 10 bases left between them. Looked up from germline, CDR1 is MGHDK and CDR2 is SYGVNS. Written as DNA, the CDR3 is TGTGCCAGCAGTGAATTACAGGGAGGCTATGGCTACACCTTC. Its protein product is CASSELQGGYGYTF.

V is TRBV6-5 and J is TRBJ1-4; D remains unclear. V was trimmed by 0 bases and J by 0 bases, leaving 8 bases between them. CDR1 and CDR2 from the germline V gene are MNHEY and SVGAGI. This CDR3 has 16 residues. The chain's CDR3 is CASSYSFEATNEKLFF. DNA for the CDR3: TGTGCCAGCAGTTACTCTTTTGAGGCAACTAATGAAAAACTGTTTTTT.